This paragraph reports one T cell receptor (beta chain). This clonotype was seen a handful of times. Its specific antigen is unknown. Qualities for individual bases were not recorded, and no much larger clone is one base off. The time point label, as the study defines it: newly diagnosed GD, antithyroid drugs for less than 3 months. RNA was extracted from PBMCs in TRIzol for both TCR sequencing and RNA sequencing. Graves' disease was diagnosed according to American Thyroid Association guidelines. Patients were recruited from an endocrinology department in Xi'an, China. Each patient gave about 8.1 milliliters of peripheral blood, collected in an EDTA anticoagulant tube. PBMCs were isolated by Ficoll Paque Plus density gradient separation without further T cell sorting. An Agilent 2100 Bioanalyzer and agarose gel were used to check RNA quality, and a NanoDrop 2000 was used to measure RNA concentration.

The CDR3 runs 15 amino acids, cysteine and phenylalanine included. The retained sequence is limited to the CDR3, 45 bases, with the frame set at the first base. The CDR1 and CDR2 encoded by the germline V gene are KGHSH and LQKENI. Trimming removed 3 bases from V and 0 bases from J; the gene matches leave 2 bases unexplained. This entry belongs to a study of regulatory T cells in long-lasting Graves disease (dated by TCRdb to the early 2020s). Broadly, across the study: In the newly diagnosed Graves' disease group, patients had been taking antithyroid drugs for less than 3 months. This study used TCR sequencing and RNA sequencing of peripheral blood to compare persistent Graves' disease patients against newly diagnosed Graves' disease patients. The study was registered as a clinical trial and conducted in China. A total of 33 samples underwent TCR sequencing, from about 13 patients with persistent Graves' disease and 20 or so patients with newly diagnosed Graves' disease.

Library prep was done by multiplex PCR. Sequencing relied on an Illumina HiSeq 4000. TCR beta libraries were built with iRepertoire HTBI primers and Arm-PCR amplification of CDR3 regions. Before sequencing, the PCR products underwent gel purification. The source study handled its data this way. Gene usage analysis of CDR3 amino acid clonotypes relied on the roughly 67 TRBV and around 13 TRBJ segments identified across samples. COPE and FqMerger were used to merge the filtered high-quality paired reads into contigs. BLAST was used to align contigs to the IMGT TRBV, TRBD and TRBJ reference genes, and CDR3 was defined following IMGT. Any clonotype with a frequency above 0.1% was counted as a highly expanded clone. Shannon entropy was used to measure repertoire diversity, and the Gini coefficient was used to measure V-J evenness. A clonotype was considered public if more than one individual shared it. TCRdb passed the public sequencing reads through fastp at Q25 and MiXCR, retaining productive beta sequences. Rows with one shared CDR3 protein collapse into an entry with the most common genes and DNA. These V and J calls rely on TCRdb rather than the paper's analysis. The sample profile shows 530,000 or so distinct CDR3 sequences; around an eighth of them were found once. The top ten clonotypes cover approximately 9.3% of the sample.

What the authors observed across the whole study: Sequencing and analysis were limited to the TCR beta chain. Persistent disease showed preferential use of TRBV28, TRBJ1-2 and TRBJ2-5, whereas newly diagnosed disease favored TRBV20-1 and TRBJ2-1. More public clonotypes were shared among persistent patients (2,741) than among newly diagnosed patients (more than 900). Only peripheral blood was studied, because thyroid tissue, the primary lesion, was inaccessible. As a limitation, the authors acknowledged that the small sample size may reduce accuracy. Compared with newly diagnosed patients, persistent Graves' disease patients had lower TCR Shannon entropy and fewer highly expanded clones, which suggests clonal expansion.

These records were also assigned to another study, of T cells in Graves' hyperthyroidism and ophthalmopathy. The second study reports: Stable Graves' hyperthyroidism was defined as no progression to ophthalmopathy during 18 months of follow-up. Hyperthyroidism patients were newly diagnosed, with disease duration under 2 months, and aged 18 to 65 years. Patients with uncontrolled infections, other autoimmune diseases, pregnancy or lactation were excluded. Diagnoses were based on clinical symptoms, serum thyroxine and TRAb, thyroid ultrasound and orbital computed tomography. The first round of RT-PCR for the TCR CDR3 was performed with the HTBI primer set and the Qiagen OneStep RT-PCR kit. Most expanded thyroid clonotypes (frequency above 0.001) were also found in blood, which suggests that blood repertoires may mirror thyroid immune responses. Ophthalmopathy was separated from stable hyperthyroidism by a 13 V-J signature model, with approximately 85% sensitivity and about 84% specificity obtained in cross-validation and 80%/75% obtained in testing. During validation, the model predicted progression to ophthalmopathy a median of around 6 months ahead of onset, with around 71% sensitivity and less than 85% specificity. To identify distinguishing TCR V-J signatures, a discovery cohort of some 100 patients was used, comprising 40 to 45 with Graves' ophthalmopathy and 55 to 65 with stable Graves' hyperthyroidism. An independent validation cohort of around 19 hyperthyroidism patients and 15 or so patients who later progressed to ophthalmopathy tested prospective prediction of ophthalmopathy. The 95 to 100 discovery patients were randomly divided into training and test sets at a 7:3 ratio. The study also compared thyroid tissue and blood T-cell repertoires from about 6 Graves' hyperthyroidism patients. Following sampling, methimazole starting at 30 mg daily was given to hyperthyroidism patients, and high-dose intravenous methylprednisolone was given to ophthalmopathy patients. The libraries were constructed in a second round of multiplex PCR and then size-selected and purified. Sequencing of the libraries was done on an Illumina HiSeq2000 using paired-end 100 bp reads. Raw data were processed with SOAPnuke, discarding reads with adapters, uncalled bases, mean Phred below 15, or no exact constant-primer or identifier match. COPE v1.2.5 was used to merge the high-quality paired reads, and each unique nucleotide sequence was defined as a clonotype. MiTCR v1.1 was used to align clonotypes to the IMGT TRBV, TRBD and TRBJ reference segments. The analysis included only V-J combinations with a frequency above 0.0001, which together covered approximately 99% of the repertoires. A TCS score was defined as the ratio between F50 (clonal expansion) and ExV (chaos), using BLOSUM62-based TCRdist between CDR3 peptides within each V-J. Welch's t-statistics and random forest reduced 450 to 600 V-J features to around 14, which were used in a naive Bayes classifier (R e1071). Sample size was not statistically predetermined, and investigators were not blinded to group allocation. The paper reports TCR Vbeta CDR3 sequencing of about 140 peripheral blood samples: around 41 ophthalmopathy, about 75 hyperthyroidism and approximately 17 progressor patients.

The rearranged segments are TRBV18 and TRBJ2-1, and 7 bases in between align with TRBD1. The TCR comes from a man aged 25-45 years with Graves disease. Donor details come from another sample of the same person, matched by shared clones. Material: peripheral blood mononuclear cells (PBMCs), obtained at new diagnosis, from a patient treated with antithyroid drugs. The nucleotides read TGTGCCAGCTCACCCGGACAGGCCTCCTACAATGAGCAGTTCTTC. Its translation reads: CASSPGQASYNEQFF. Supplemented by the reference TRBV18 and TRBJ2-1 proteins around the CDR3, the complete variable domain is NAGVMQNPRHLVRRRGQEARLRCSPMKGHSHVYWYRQLPEEGLKFMVYLQKENIIDESGMPKERFSAEFPKEGPSILRIQQVVRGDSAAYFCASSPGQASYNEQFFGPGTRLTVL.